Listed here are 14 T cell receptor beta chains from one sample, sequenced in a study of cytomegalovirus exposure and HLA in healthy donors. Both 60 Vbeta primers and 13 Jbeta primers went into the PCR. Sequenced by immunoSEQ multiplex PCR; TCRdb stores in-frame clones only, minus some. The sample lists 98,000 or so clones; roughly four fifths were seen once. Material: PBMCs. Source of these receptors: a female donor in good health and CMV-seronegative.

CDR3 sequence: CASSGGRGMNYNEQFF. CDR3 coding DNA: TGTGCCAGCAGTGGGGGGAGGGGGATGAATTACAATGAGCAGTTCTTC. The chain carries TRBV27 and TRBJ2-1; maybe TRBD2 (7 bases). In germline, CDR1 is MNHEY, CDR2 SMNVEV (reference sequence). The V end lost 5 bases, the J end lost 4 bases, and 18 bases lay between the germline ends. CDR3 length: 16 residues.

This chain connects TRBV5-1 to TRBJ2-2; maybe TRBD1 (6 bases). This CDR3 has 15 amino acids. Trimming removed 5 bases from V and 4 bases from J, with 15 bases in between. The V gene's germline CDR1 is SGHRS and CDR2 YFSETQ. CDR3 in amino acids: CASRPTGSGTGELFF. CDR3 sequence (DNA): TGCGCCAGCAGGCCCACAGGGTCGGGCACCGGGGAGCTGTTTTTT.

This clone occurred many times. J is TRBJ1-5 and V is TRBV19; D is uncertain. Trimming pared 0 bases from V and 6 bases from J, leaving 9 bases between. The CDR3 sequence is 14 residues long. Germline values: CDR1 LNHDA, CDR2 SQIVND (reference sequence). CDR3 DNA: TGTGCCAGTAGTATAGATCAGACGGGTCAGCCCCAGCATTTT. Residues: CASSIDQTGQPQHF.

This chain uses TRBV6-1 with TRBJ1-1; TRBD1 is a possible D gene (5 bases). This CDR3 is 14 amino acids long. Germline V CDR1 and CDR2: MNHNS, SASEGT. The V end was cut by 7 bases, the J end by 0 bases, with 12 bases between. The CDR3 reads CASTPRGMNTEAFF. CDR3 in DNA: TGTGCCAGCACCCCGCGGGGGATGAACACTGAAGCTTTCTTT.

The chain employs TRBV5-1 and TRBJ2-7, with TRBD1 as a possible D gene (6 bases). Germline V gene data show CDR1 as SGHRS and CDR2 as YFSETQ. The CDR3 extends over 13 amino acids. V lost 3 bases and J 0 bases, leaving 7 bases between the germline ends. CDR3 amino acids: CASSWDTSYEQYF. CDR3 in DNA: TGCGCCAGCAGCTGGGACACCTCCTACGAGCAGTACTTC.

The chain carries TRBV11-2 and TRBJ2-2, with unresolved D. This CDR3 contains 14 residues. The germline V and J ends were trimmed by 1 base and 5 bases, with 8 bases remaining between them. Germline assignment: CDR1 SGHAT and CDR2 FQNNGV. Here the CDR3 DNA reads TGTGCCAGCAGCTTAGTTAGAGGTACCGGGGAGCTGTTTTTT. This codes for CASSLVRGTGELFF.

In this sample, this clone turned up a few times. V is TRBV5-6 and J is TRBJ2-7; the match to TRBD1 covers 8 bases. Germline trimming cut 2 bases from V and 5 bases from J; bases unmatched to any gene: 6. This CDR3 spans 14 amino acids. Looked up from germline, CDR1 is SGHDT and CDR2 is YYEEEE. The chain's CDR3 is CASSFLQGVDEQYF. CDR3 nucleotides: TGTGCCAGCAGCTTCCTACAGGGGGTTGACGAGCAGTACTTC. Looking up the rest from reference TRBV5-6 and TRBJ2-7 gives the full variable domain: DAGVTQSPTHLIKTRGQQVTLRCSPKSGHDTVSWYQQALGQGPQFIFQYYEEEERQRGNFPDRFSGHQFPNYSSELNVNALLLGDSALYLCASSFLQGVDEQYFGPGTRLTVT.

J is TRBJ1-4 and V is TRBV6-5; D gene ambiguous. The germline V gene encodes CDR1 MNHEY and CDR2 SVGAGI. The CDR3 totals 11 residues. Trimming stripped 9 bases from V and 8 bases from J, with 10 bases between. This CDR3 reads CARRREEKLFF. In DNA, the CDR3 is TGTGCCAGAAGAAGGGAGGAAAAACTGTTTTTT.

The rearrangement joins TRBV18 to TRBJ2-7, with D possibly TRBD2 on 5 matching bases. This CDR3 is 14 amino acids long. The ends were cut back, 0 bases at V and 2 bases at J, with 8 bases in the middle. Germline CDR1 and CDR2: KGHSH and LQKENI. The CDR3: CASSPPTGTYEQYF. DNA of the CDR3: TGTGCCAGCTCACCACCGACGGGAACCTACGAGCAGTACTTC.

The rearrangement uses TRBV28 and TRBJ2-7; D remains ambiguous. Looked up from germline, CDR1 is MDHEN and CDR2 is SYDVKM. V dropped 2 bases and J dropped 4 bases, with 6 bases sitting between them. The length of the CDR3 is 12 residues. CDR3 region: CASSLMTYEQYF. In nucleotides, the CDR3 is TGTGCCAGCAGTTTAATGACTTACGAGCAGTACTTC.

The V call is TRBV6-5, the J call TRBJ1-1; 8 positions match TRBD1. Germline values: CDR1 MNHEY, CDR2 SVGAGI. The CDR3 extends over 13 amino acids. The trim removed 6 bases at V and 7 bases at J, leaving 7 bases unmatched. DNA of the CDR3: TGTGCCAGCAGGGGTACAGGGGGATATGAAGCTTTCTTT. Translated: CASRGTGGYEAFF.

The J gene is TRBJ2-7, the V gene TRBV4-2; 7 nucleotides match TRBD1. The CDR3 has 17 amino acids. Germline-derived CDR1 and CDR2 are LGHNA and YNFKEQ. With V trimmed by 1 base and J by 0 bases, 9 bases remained unmatched. CDR3 sequence: CASSQVGTTGSSYEQYF. Here the CDR3 DNA reads TGTGCCAGCAGCCAAGTTGGAACGACAGGGAGCTCCTACGAGCAGTACTTC.

The V gene is TRBV29-1, the J gene TRBJ2-7; weak D call: TRBD2 (5 bases). This CDR3 comprises 12 residues. Germline V gives CDR1 SQVTM, CDR2 ANQGSEA. The V and J ends lost 6 bases and 2 bases respectively, with 11 bases between them. The CDR3 DNA reads TGCAGCGTGAGCGGTGCCGCCTACGAGCAGTACTTC. It codes for CSVSGAAYEQYF.

CDR3: CASSRQQNTEAFF. The CDR3, as DNA: TGTGCCAGCAGTAGACAGCAAAACACTGAAGCTTTCTTT. J is TRBJ1-1 and V is TRBV27; perhaps TRBD1 as D (5 bases). This CDR3 region has 13 residues. Germline V gene lookup returns CDR1 MNHEY and CDR2 SMNVEV (reference sequence). Trimming took off 5 bases at V and 2 bases at J, with 9 bases between the two ends.